This T cell receptor (beta chain) was sequenced in a study of metastatic and nonmetastatic thyroid tumors. On the study more broadly: Comparative analysis of repertoires was undertaken across blood and tumor or nodule tissue obtained from malignant and benign thyroid patients. Study conclusions and caveats: It was reportedly found that TCR beta diversity was significantly higher in malignant thyroid tumors than in benign nodules, a difference seen in both blood and tumor samples.

Under the authors' procedure: Built for papillary thyroid cancer, a distant-metastasis classifier drew on CDR3 differences across clinicopathological groups. With MiXCR, TCRdb reprocessed the PCR reads. These V and J calls originate from TCRdb's pipeline instead of the authors' own analysis. The table lists 25,000 to 30,000 clones, 3.7% of them singletons, with 3.2% in the top ten. With respect to this clone: Its antigen is as yet unknown.

Thyroid surgery took place with no prior treatment in any patient. This CDR3 region has 13 residues. Germline V gene lookup returns CDR1 MDHEN and CDR2 SYDVKM. The V gene lost 5 bases and the J gene lost 5 bases, with 7 bases spanning the gap. This chain joins TRBV28 and TRBJ1-6; no reliable D call. The clonotype was recovered from a male donor with papillary thyroid cancer or a benign thyroid nodule (not recorded which). Some clones in this sample may be carry-over from other donors' samples. Sequenced: blood. The CDR3 bases are TGTGCCAGCAGTGAGCTGGATAATTCACCCCTCCACTTT. Its protein product is CASSELDNSPLHF.